This entry lists 4 T cell receptor beta chains sequenced from one sample in a study of T-cell reconstitution after alpha-beta-depleted transplantation in children. The TCRbeta library incorporated unique molecular identifiers. TCRdb called the PCR reads again in MiXCR, with one record for every CDR3 protein. Here the sample spans hundreds of thousands of distinct CDR3 sequences, under 15% being singletons. This specimen was PBMCs, mostly from graft donor cells, taken 360 days after TCRalphabeta/CD19-depleted stem cell transplant. Receptor source: a male patient between 5 and 17 years old who had a stem cell transplant for acute myeloid leukemia, so the T cells may come from the graft donor.

At least ten counts were recorded for this clonotype. The chain is built from TRBV28 and TRBJ2-3, with 9 bases identical to TRBD2. J gave up 1 base and V 4 bases, and 6 bases lay outside the gene matches. The CDR3 contains 16 residues. The V gene's germline CDR1 is MDHEN and CDR2 SYDVKM. The CDR3 nucleotides are TGTGCCAGCAGTTACGTTCGCGGGGGGGGCACAGATACGCAGTATTTT. Its protein is CASSYVRGGGTDTQYF.

The chain employs TRBV28 and TRBJ1-6, with 7 nucleotides matching TRBD1. This CDR3 contains 15 residues. Trimming took 6 bases from V and 7 from J; bases not matched to a gene: 9. Germline-derived CDR1 and CDR2 are MDHEN and SYDVKM. The CDR3 DNA is TGTGCCAGCAGCATCGACAGGGAGATCAATTCACCCCTCCACTTT. Translating gives CASSIDREINSPLHF.

The V call is TRBV6-2 or TRBV6-3, the J call TRBJ1-5, with TRBD1 matching 8 bases. Germline V lookup: CDR1 MNHEY, CDR2 SVGEGT. J lost 1 base, V lost 6 bases, and 14 bases had no gene match. CDR3 length: 18 amino acids. The CDR3 here is CASRTLRGPRDSNQPQHF. CDR3 DNA sequence: TGTGCCAGCAGGACCCTCAGGGGGCCACGGGACAGCAATCAGCCCCAGCATTTT.

V is TRBV5-8 and J is TRBJ2-7, with D perhaps assigned TRBD1 or TRBD2 (5 bases each). V lost 4 bases to trimming and J lost 2 bases, with 10 bases between them. The germline V gene encodes CDR1 SGHTS and CDR2 YDEGEE. The CDR3 runs 13 residues. The chain's CDR3 is CASSREGTYEQYF. The CDR3 region has the DNA TGTGCCAGCAGCCGTGAGGGGACCTACGAGCAGTACTTC.